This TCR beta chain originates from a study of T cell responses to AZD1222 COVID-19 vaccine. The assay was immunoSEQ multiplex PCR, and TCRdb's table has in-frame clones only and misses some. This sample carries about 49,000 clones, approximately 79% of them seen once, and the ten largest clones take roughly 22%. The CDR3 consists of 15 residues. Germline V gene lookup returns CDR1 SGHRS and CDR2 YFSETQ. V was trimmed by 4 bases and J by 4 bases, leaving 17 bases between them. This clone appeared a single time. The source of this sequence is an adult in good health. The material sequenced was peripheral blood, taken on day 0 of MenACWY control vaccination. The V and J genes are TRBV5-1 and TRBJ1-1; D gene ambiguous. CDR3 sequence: CASSTESGRATEAFF. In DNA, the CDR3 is TGCGCCAGCAGCACCGAAAGCGGACGGGCCACTGAAGCTTTCTTT.